The next 27 T cell receptor beta chains were all read from a single sample in a study of cytomegalovirus exposure and HLA in healthy donors. Here immunoSEQ multiplex PCR was the method, and the copy in TCRdb shows in-frame clones only, minus some. Of some 140,000 clones in the sample, more than 80% are singletons; the top ten hold less than 7%. The sample comprised PBMCs. These receptors originate from a woman aged 25 to 45 in good health and CMV-seropositive.

The V and J genes are TRBV5-6 and TRBJ1-1; 10 bases agree with TRBD1. Germline assignment: CDR1 SGHDT and CDR2 YYEEEE. The trim removed 4 bases at V and 5 bases at J, leaving 5 bases unmatched. CDR3 length: 14 amino acids. The CDR3: CASSAGQGLTEAFF. CDR3 nucleotides: TGTGCCAGCAGCGCGGGACAGGGGTTAACTGAAGCTTTCTTT. Supplemented by reference TRBV5-6 and TRBJ1-1, the full variable domain reads DAGVTQSPTHLIKTRGQQVTLRCSPKSGHDTVSWYQQALGQGPQFIFQYYEEEERQRGNFPDRFSGHQFPNYSSELNVNALLLGDSALYLCASSAGQGLTEAFFGQGTRLTVV.

This chain uses TRBV27 with TRBJ1-1; perhaps TRBD1 as D (6 bases). The CDR3 sequence is 16 residues long. CDR1 and CDR2 (germline): MNHEY, SMNVEV (reference sequence). The CDR3 DNA follows: TGTGGTGTGTGGATACTGACAGGACGTATGAACACTGAAGCTTTCTTT. Its translation is CGVWILTGRMNTEAFF.

The CDR3 DNA follows: TGCGCCAGCAGCTTCAGGGGGGATAGCAATCAGCCCCAGCATTTT. Translation: CASSFRGDSNQPQHF. The chain links TRBV4-1 to TRBJ1-5, with TRBD1 matching over 7 bases. The CDR3 totals 15 residues. Trimming removed 5 bases from V and 0 bases from J; junction bases left unmatched: 4. CDR1 is MGHRA and CDR2 is YSYEKL in the germline V gene.

The CDR3 reads CASSLDPSTEAFF. DNA of the CDR3: TGCGCCAGCAGCTTGGATCCGAGCACTGAAGCTTTCTTT. This chain links TRBV5-1 with TRBJ1-1, with D hard to call. The CDR3 spans 13 residues. Germline CDR1 and CDR2: SGHRS and YFSETQ. Trimming removed 0 bases at V and 4 bases at J, with 7 bases between.

This chain joins TRBV12-1 and TRBJ1-5; the D call TRBD1 from the table was never checked on the DNA. TRBV12-1 is deemed a pseudogene. This CDR3 comprises 14 residues. The CDR3 region has the DNA TGTGCCAGCCATCAGGGACAGGGGGATCAGCCCCAGCATTTT. Protein product: CASHQGQGDQPQHF.

This clone was recorded only once. The rearrangement links TRBV7-2 to TRBJ2-5; D gene ambiguous. V dropped 1 base and J dropped 5 bases, with 8 bases sitting between them. The germline V gene has CDR1 SGHTA and CDR2 FQGNSA. The CDR3 is 13 amino acids. The CDR3 loop reads CASSLGLHETQYF. CDR3 bases: TGTGCCAGCAGCTTAGGACTCCATGAGACCCAGTACTTC.

The chain is built from TRBV29-1 and TRBJ2-7, with 9 bases matching TRBD1. Per germline, CDR1 SQVTM and CDR2 ANQGSEA. The CDR3 consists of 14 residues. The ends lost 3 bases at V and 0 bases at J; junction bases unmatched: 3. This chain's CDR3 is CSVDPGQGSYEQYF. CDR3 DNA: TGCAGCGTTGACCCGGGACAGGGCTCCTACGAGCAGTACTTC.

The V gene is TRBV2, the J gene TRBJ2-2; D is perhaps TRBD2 (7 bases). The CDR3 covers 19 residues. Looked up from germline, CDR1 is SNHLY and CDR2 is FYNNEI. V was pared by 4 bases and J by 4 bases, with 25 bases between. The CDR3 sequence: CASSGNDPSGGRGTGELFF. The DNA for the CDR3 is TGTGCCAGCAGTGGGAACGACCCATCGGGGGGCCGGGGCACCGGGGAGCTGTTTTTT.

The chain recombines TRBV5-4 with TRBJ2-7; 9 bases map to TRBD2. The V gene's germline CDR1 is SGHNT and CDR2 YYREEE (reference sequence). The ends lost 2 bases at V and 4 bases at J; junction bases unmatched: 4. CDR3 size: 14 residues. CDR3 protein: CASSFGTSTYEQYF. Here the CDR3 DNA reads TGTGCCAGCAGCTTCGGGACTAGCACTTACGAGCAGTACTTC.

V gene TRBV4-1 combines with J gene TRBJ2-2; D is perhaps TRBD1 (5 bases). Germline V gene lookup returns CDR1 MGHRA and CDR2 YSYEKL. The V and J ends lost 1 base and 4 bases respectively, with 10 bases between them. CDR3 size: 15 residues. The CDR3 loop is CASSQAGLATGELFF. The DNA for the CDR3 is TGCGCCAGCAGCCAAGCAGGGTTGGCCACCGGGGAGCTGTTTTTT.

V and J are TRBV11-1 and TRBJ2-3; TRBD2 might be the D (6 bases). The CDR3 is 16 residues long. Germline V CDR1 and CDR2: SGHAT, FQDESV (reference sequence). V was cut by 2 bases and J by 0 bases, with 12 bases left in between. CDR3 protein: CASSLRVGTSTDTQYF. In DNA form, the CDR3 reads TGTGCCAGCAGCTTACGCGTAGGGACTAGCACAGATACGCAGTATTTT.

This clone showed up just once. DNA of the CDR3: TGTGCCAGCAGTTTATCGACTAGCGGGGGCACAGGGACCCAGTACTTC. It encodes CASSLSTSGGTGTQYF. The chain joins TRBV28 to TRBJ2-5; 12 bases line up with TRBD2. Germline V gives CDR1 MDHEN, CDR2 SYDVKM. With V trimmed by 1 base and J by 7 bases, 7 bases remained unmatched. The CDR3 consists of 16 residues.

The chain joins TRBV28 to TRBJ2-3; D call uncertain. The CDR3 length is 14 residues. Trimming stripped 8 bases from V and 0 bases from J, with 12 bases between. Germline CDR1 reads MDHEN; CDR2 reads SYDVKM. Here the CDR3 reads CASVNSPSTDTQYF. The CDR3, as DNA: TGTGCCAGCGTGAACAGCCCTAGCACAGATACGCAGTATTTT.

The V and J genes are TRBV4-1 and TRBJ1-1; a weak D match, TRBD1 (5 bases). Germline CDR1 reads MGHRA; CDR2 reads YSYEKL. V was clipped by 1 base and J by 1 base, with 16 bases between them. This CDR3 has 17 amino acids. CDR3 coding DNA: TGCGCCAGCAGCCAAGGGGTGGCAGGACAAGAGAACACTGAAGCTTTCTTT. Translation gives CASSQGVAGQENTEAFF.

This chain joins TRBV6-1 and TRBJ1-5; a possible D gene is TRBD1 (6 bases). This CDR3 has 14 residues. Germline V gene lookup returns CDR1 MNHNS and CDR2 SASEGT. V dropped 6 bases and J dropped 0 bases, with 9 bases sitting between them. The CDR3 here is CASRGASSNQPQHF. The DNA of the CDR3 is TGTGCCAGCAGGGGGGCAAGTAGCAATCAGCCCCAGCATTTT.

V usage is TRBV7-8 and J usage is TRBJ2-7, with 7 bases lining up with TRBD2. J gave up 1 base and V 1 base, and 4 bases lay outside the gene matches. CDR1 and CDR2 from the germline V gene are SGHVS and FQNEAQ. The CDR3 totals 15 residues. The DNA of the CDR3 is TGTGCCAGCAGCTTAGGGGCTAGCGGATCCTACGAGCAGTACTTC. Translating it yields CASSLGASGSYEQYF.

V is TRBV27 and J is TRBJ2-3; TRBD2 matches 10 bases. The CDR3 contains 15 residues. Germline CDR1 and CDR2: MNHEY and SMNVEV (reference sequence). Trimming removed 3 bases from V and 2 bases from J; junction bases left unmatched: 2. Written as DNA, the CDR3 is TGTGCCAGCAGTTTGGGGACTAGCGCCACAGATACGCAGTATTTT. Translating it yields CASSLGTSATDTQYF.

The rearrangement links TRBV28 to TRBJ1-3, with D unresolved. This CDR3 is built from 14 residues. CDR1 is MDHEN and CDR2 is SYDVKM in the germline V gene. V lost 6 bases and J 0 bases, leaving 9 bases between the germline ends. The CDR3 sequence: CASRRRSSGNTIYF. The CDR3 DNA follows: TGTGCCAGCAGGCGGCGGAGCTCTGGAAACACCATATATTTT.

The V gene is TRBV13, the J gene TRBJ1-4; tentative D call: TRBD1 (6 bases). The V end was cut by 4 bases, the J end by 8 bases, with 11 bases between. The germline gives CDR1 PRHDT, CDR2 FYEKMQ (reference sequence). This CDR3 region has 13 residues. For the CDR3, the DNA is TGTGCCAGCAGCTCACAGGGAGAGGAAAAACTGTTTTTT. Translating it yields CASSSQGEEKLFF. The variable domain in full, with the rest retrieved from reference TRBV13 and TRBJ1-4, is AAGVIQSPRHLIKEKRETATLKCYPIPRHDTVYWYQQGPGQDPQFLISFYEKMQSDKGSIPDRFSAQQFSDYHSELNMSSLELGDSALYFCASSSQGEEKLFFGSGTQLSVL.

In its sample, this clone was seen once. V is TRBV28 and J is TRBJ1-6; D possibly corresponds to TRBD1 (6 bases). V was pared by 2 bases and J by 0 bases, with 17 bases between. Germline V gene sequence: CDR1 MDHEN, CDR2 SYDVKM. The CDR3 is 19 amino acids. CDR3 sequence: CASSLDLLGGGSYNSPLHF. The DNA for the CDR3 is TGTGCCAGCAGTTTAGATCTACTAGGGGGTGGCTCCTATAATTCACCCCTCCACTTT.

V is TRBV4-1 and J is TRBJ1-2; maybe TRBD1 (6 bases). The V end was cut by 6 bases, the J end by 6 bases, with 23 bases between. Germline CDR1 MGHRA, CDR2 YSYEKL. The CDR3 totals 16 residues. CDR3 protein: CASSRLFIGQSDGYTF. CDR3 bases: TGCGCCAGCAGTCGTCTGTTCATTGGACAGTCTGATGGCTACACCTTC.

The chain has TRBV10-2 and TRBJ2-5; 7 bases align to TRBD2. This CDR3 is built from 15 residues. V lost 5 bases to trimming and J lost 2 bases; unmatched junction nucleotides: 8. Germline V lookup: CDR1 WSHSY, CDR2 SAAADI. The CDR3 DNA is TGCGCCAGCAGTAAAAGCGGGACGACGCAAGAGACCCAGTACTTC. Translated: CASSKSGTTQETQYF.

The V gene is TRBV28, the J gene TRBJ2-1, with 9 bases identical to TRBD1. Germline CDR1 MDHEN, CDR2 SYDVKM. This CDR3 is 15 amino acids long. Unmatched junction bases numbered 5, after V lost 6 bases and J lost 2 bases. CDR3 nucleotides: TGTGCCAGCAGCCTACAGGGGGCAACCTACAATGAGCAGTTCTTC. Protein: CASSLQGATYNEQFF.

The chain recombines TRBV5-1 with TRBJ2-3; TRBD1 aligns across 7 bases. CDR1 is SGHRS, CDR2 YFSETQ, per germline. This CDR3 is built from 16 residues. V trimming: 0 bases; J trimming: 4 bases; junction bases outside the gene matches: 8. The CDR3, as DNA: TGCGCCAGCAGCTTGGCCTCAACAGGGGCGGCAGATACGCAGTATTTT. Protein product: CASSLASTGAADTQYF.

This chain uses TRBV11-2 with TRBJ2-5; D is unresolved. Germline CDR1 SGHAT, CDR2 FQNNGV. The ends were cut back, 0 bases at V and 5 bases at J, with 7 bases in the middle. The CDR3 consists of 13 residues. CDR3 nucleotide sequence: TGTGCCAGCAGCTTAGAGGGCCGGGAGACCCAGTACTTC. Its protein product is CASSLEGRETQYF.

The chain joins TRBV2 to TRBJ2-1; 7 positions match TRBD2. This CDR3 spans 15 amino acids. The V and J ends lost 5 bases and 6 bases, in that order; junction bases with no gene match: 10. In germline, CDR1 is SNHLY, CDR2 FYNNEI. The CDR3 DNA sequence: TGTGCCAGCAGTTATGGCGGGAGTCTAATCAATGAGCAGTTCTTC. It specifies CASSYGGSLINEQFF.

The count of this clone is one. The chain recombines TRBV6-1 with TRBJ2-1, with TRBD2 matching 10 bases. Per germline, CDR1 MNHNS and CDR2 SASEGT. Trimming at V came to 10 bases and at J to 3 bases, leaving 6 bases not matched to a gene. The CDR3 contains 14 residues. The CDR3 region has the DNA TGTGCCACCCGGGGACTAGCGTTCTACAATGAGCAGTTCTTC. Protein sequence: CATRGLAFYNEQFF.